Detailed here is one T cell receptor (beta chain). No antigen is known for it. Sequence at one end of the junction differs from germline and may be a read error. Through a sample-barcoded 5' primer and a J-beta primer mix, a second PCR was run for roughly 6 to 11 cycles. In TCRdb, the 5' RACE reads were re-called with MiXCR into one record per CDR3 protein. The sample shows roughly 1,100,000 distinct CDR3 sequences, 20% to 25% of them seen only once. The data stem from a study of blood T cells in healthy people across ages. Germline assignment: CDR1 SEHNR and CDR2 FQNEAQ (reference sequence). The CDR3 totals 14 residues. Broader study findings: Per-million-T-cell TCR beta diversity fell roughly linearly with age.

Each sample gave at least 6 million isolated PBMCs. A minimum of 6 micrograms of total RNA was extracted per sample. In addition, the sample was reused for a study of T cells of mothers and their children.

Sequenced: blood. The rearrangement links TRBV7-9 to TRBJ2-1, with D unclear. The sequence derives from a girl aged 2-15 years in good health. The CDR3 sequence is CSSSPTSSINEQFF. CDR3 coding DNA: TGTTCCAGCAGCCCTACGTCTTCCATAAATGAGCAGTTCTTC. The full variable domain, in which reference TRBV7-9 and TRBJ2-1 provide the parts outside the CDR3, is DTGVSQNPRHKITKRGQNVTFRCDPISEHNRLYWYRQTLGQGPEFLTYFQNEAQLEKSRLLSDRFSAERPKGSFSTLEIQRTEQGDSAMYLCSSSPTSSINEQFFGPGTRLTVL.